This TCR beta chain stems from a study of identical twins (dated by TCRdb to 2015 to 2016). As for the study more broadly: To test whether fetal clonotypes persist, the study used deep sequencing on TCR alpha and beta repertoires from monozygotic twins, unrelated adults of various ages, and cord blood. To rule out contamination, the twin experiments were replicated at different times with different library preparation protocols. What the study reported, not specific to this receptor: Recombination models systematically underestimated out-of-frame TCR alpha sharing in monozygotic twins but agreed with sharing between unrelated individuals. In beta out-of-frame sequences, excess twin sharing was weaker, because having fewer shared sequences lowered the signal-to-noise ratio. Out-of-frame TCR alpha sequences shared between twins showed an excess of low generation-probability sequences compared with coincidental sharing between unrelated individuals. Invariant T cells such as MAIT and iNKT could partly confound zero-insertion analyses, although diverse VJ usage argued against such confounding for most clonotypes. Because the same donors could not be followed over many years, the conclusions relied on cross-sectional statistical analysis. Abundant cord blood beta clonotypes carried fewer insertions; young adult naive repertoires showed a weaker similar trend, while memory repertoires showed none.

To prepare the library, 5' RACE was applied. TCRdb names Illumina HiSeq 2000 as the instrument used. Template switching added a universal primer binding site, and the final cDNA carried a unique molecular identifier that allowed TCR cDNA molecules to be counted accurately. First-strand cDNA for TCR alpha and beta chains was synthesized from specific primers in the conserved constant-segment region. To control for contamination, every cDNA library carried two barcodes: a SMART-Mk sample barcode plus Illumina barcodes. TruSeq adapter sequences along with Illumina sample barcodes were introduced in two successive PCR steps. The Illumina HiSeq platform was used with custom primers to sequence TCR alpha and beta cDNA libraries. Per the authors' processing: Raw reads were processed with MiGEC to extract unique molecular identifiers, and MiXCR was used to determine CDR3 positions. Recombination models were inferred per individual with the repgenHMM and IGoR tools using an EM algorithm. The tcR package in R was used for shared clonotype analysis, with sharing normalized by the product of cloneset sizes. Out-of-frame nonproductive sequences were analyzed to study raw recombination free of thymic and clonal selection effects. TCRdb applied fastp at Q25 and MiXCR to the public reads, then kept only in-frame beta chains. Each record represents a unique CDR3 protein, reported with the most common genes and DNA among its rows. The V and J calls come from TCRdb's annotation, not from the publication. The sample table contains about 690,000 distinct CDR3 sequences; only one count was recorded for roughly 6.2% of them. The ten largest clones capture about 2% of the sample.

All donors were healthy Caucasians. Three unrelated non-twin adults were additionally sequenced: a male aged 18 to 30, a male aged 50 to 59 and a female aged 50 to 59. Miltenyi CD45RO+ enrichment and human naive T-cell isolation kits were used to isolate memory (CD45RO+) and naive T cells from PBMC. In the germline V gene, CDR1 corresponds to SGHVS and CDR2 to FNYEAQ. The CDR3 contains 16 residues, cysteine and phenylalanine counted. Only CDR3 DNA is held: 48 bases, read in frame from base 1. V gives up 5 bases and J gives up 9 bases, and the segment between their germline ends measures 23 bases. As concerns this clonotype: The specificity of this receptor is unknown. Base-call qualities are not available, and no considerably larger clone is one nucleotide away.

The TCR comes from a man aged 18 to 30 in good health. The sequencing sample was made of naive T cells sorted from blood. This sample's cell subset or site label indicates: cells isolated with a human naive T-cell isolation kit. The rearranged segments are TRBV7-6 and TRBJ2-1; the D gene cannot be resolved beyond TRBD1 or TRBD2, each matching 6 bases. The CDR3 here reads CASSPPGTWGEREQFF. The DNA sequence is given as TGTGCCAGCAGCCCCCCCGGGACATGGGGGGAGCGTGAGCAGTTCTTC.